What follows is one TCR beta chain and its context. The antigen is undetermined. The record originates from a study of a mutant IDH1 vaccine in newly diagnosed glioma. About the study: Earlier treatment was radiotherapy, temozolomide, or both, with most getting both.

The V gene's germline CDR1 is LNHDA and CDR2 SQIVND (reference sequence). The CDR3 covers 12 residues. The V gene end was trimmed by 9 bases and the J gene end by 6 bases; junction bases not matched to a gene: 6. Sequencing was performed with immunoSEQ multiplex PCR; in TCRdb, only in-frame clones are kept and a portion is missing. The sample records about 67,000 clones, roughly four fifths being singletons. Time point specified: week 47, end of study. The vaccine gave 300 ug of a 20-mer mutant IDH1 peptide subcutaneously per dose. Eight vaccinations reached patients in weeks 1, 3, 5, 7, 11, 15, 19 and 23. Each donor presented with a new WHO grade 3 or 4 astrocytoma that tested IDH1-mutant and showed ATRX loss.

The chain links TRBV19 to TRBJ2-7; 9 bases are shared with TRBD2. The material was PBMCs, obtained from a glioma patient whose treatment included an IDH1 peptide vaccine. This receptor was identified in a man in his thirties or forties with glioma. The CDR3 loop reads CASMAGGGEQYF. CDR3 sequence (DNA): TGTGCCAGCATGGCGGGGGGGGGCGAGCAGTACTTC.